The clone carrying this TCR beta chain has only a few counts. What it binds is unknown. These data come from a study of T-cell reconstitution after alpha-beta-depleted transplantation in children. Notes on the study in general: Surviving recipient T cells and thymic progenitors accounted for the high day-60 TCRbeta diversity observed in some patients. There were reportedly several hundred expanded graft clones from which alpha-beta T cells came about two months after transplant.

The authors prepared the TCRbeta library with unique molecular identifiers. MiXCR, applied by TCRdb to the PCR reads, yields one record per CDR3 protein. This table holds hundreds of thousands of distinct CDR3 sequences, about a tenth found once. Germline lookup yields CDR1 DFQATT and CDR2 SNEGSKA (reference sequence). This CDR3 has 16 amino acids. Germline trimming cut 6 bases from V and 7 bases from J; bases unmatched to any gene: 15. Sequenced material: PBMCs, taken before TCRalphabeta/CD19-depleted stem cell transplant. The rearrangement uses TRBV20-1 and TRBJ2-1, with 10 bases lining up with TRBD2. This clonotype was obtained from a child in the first two years of life with acute myeloid leukemia, due to receive a stem cell transplant. The CDR3 DNA sequence: TGCAGTGCCCAGGGGGGTAGCGGGAGGTTATGGAATGAGCAGTTCTTC. This translates into CSAQGGSGRLWNEQFF.